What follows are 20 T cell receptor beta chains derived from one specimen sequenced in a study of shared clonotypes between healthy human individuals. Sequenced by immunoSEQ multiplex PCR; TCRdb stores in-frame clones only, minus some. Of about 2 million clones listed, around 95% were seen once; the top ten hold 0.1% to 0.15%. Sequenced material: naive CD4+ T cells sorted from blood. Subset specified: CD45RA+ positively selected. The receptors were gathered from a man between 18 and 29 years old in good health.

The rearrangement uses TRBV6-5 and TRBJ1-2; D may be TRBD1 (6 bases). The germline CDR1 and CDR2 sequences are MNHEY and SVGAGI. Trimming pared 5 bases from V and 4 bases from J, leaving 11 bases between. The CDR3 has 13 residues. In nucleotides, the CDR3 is TGTGCCAGCAGTCCCGGGGACATCTATGGCTACACCTTC. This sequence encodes CASSPGDIYGYTF.

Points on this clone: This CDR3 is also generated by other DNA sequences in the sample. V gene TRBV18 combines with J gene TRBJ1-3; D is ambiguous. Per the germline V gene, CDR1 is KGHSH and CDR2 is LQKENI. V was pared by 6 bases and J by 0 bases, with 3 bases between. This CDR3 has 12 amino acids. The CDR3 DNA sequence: TGTGCCAGCTCCCTCTCTGGAAACACCATATATTTT. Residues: CASSLSGNTIYF.

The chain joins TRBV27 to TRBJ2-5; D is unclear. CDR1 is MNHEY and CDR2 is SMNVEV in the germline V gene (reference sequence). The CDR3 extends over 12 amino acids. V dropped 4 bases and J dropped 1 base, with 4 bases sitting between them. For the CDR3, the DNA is TGTGCCAGCAGTTCGGGCCAAGAGACCCAGTACTTC. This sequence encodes CASSSGQETQYF.

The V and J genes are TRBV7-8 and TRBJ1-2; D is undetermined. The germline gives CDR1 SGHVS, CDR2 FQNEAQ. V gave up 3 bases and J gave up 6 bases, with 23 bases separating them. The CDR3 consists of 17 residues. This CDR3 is CASSFILDLGGSDGYTF. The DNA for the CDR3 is TGTGCCAGCAGCTTCATCCTAGACTTAGGAGGATCAGATGGCTACACCTTC.

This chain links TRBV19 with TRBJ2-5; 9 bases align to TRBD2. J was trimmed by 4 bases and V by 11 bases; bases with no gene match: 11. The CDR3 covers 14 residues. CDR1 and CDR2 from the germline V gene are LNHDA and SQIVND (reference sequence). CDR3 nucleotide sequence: TGTGCCTCGCGGGGGGGAGTGAACCGAGAGACCCAGTACTTC. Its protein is CASRGGVNRETQYF.

CDR3: CASSPRTGGATEAFF. The CDR3 DNA follows: TGTGCCAGCAGCCCGAGGACAGGGGGCGCCACTGAAGCTTTCTTT. The V and J genes are TRBV7-8 and TRBJ1-1; 11 nucleotides line up with TRBD1. V lost 5 bases, J lost 4 bases, and 6 bases stayed unmatched. The CDR3 covers 15 residues. Germline-derived CDR1 and CDR2 are SGHVS and FQNEAQ.

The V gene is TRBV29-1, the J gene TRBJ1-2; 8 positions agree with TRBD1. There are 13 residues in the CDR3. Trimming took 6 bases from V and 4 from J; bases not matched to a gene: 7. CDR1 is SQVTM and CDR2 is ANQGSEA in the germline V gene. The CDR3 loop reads CSVESGGPYGYTF. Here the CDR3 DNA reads TGCAGCGTCGAATCAGGGGGCCCCTATGGCTACACCTTC.

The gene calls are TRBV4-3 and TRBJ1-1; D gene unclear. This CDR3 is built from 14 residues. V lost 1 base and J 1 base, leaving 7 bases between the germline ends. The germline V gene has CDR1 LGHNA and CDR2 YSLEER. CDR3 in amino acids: CASSQGWPNTEAFF. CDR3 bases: TGCGCCAGCAGCCAAGGGTGGCCGAACACTGAAGCTTTCTTT.

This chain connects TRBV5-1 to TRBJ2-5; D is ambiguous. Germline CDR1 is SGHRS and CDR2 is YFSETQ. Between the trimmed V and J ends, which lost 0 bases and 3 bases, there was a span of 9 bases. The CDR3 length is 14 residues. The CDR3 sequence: CASSLVPTKETQYF. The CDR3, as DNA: TGCGCCAGCAGCTTGGTACCCACGAAAGAGACCCAGTACTTC.

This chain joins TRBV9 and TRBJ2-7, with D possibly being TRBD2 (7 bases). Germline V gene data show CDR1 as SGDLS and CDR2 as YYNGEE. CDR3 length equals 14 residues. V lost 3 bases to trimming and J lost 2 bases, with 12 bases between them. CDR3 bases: TGTGCCAGCAGCGCGGGCGGGGGCCCCTACGAGCAGTACTTC. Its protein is CASSAGGGPYEQYF.

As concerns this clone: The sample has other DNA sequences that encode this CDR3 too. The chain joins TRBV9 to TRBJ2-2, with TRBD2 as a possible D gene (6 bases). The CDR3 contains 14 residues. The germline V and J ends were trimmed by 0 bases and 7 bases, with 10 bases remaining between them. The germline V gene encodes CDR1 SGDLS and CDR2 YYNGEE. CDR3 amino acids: CASSVAGDGGELFF. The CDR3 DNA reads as TGTGCCAGCAGCGTAGCGGGGGACGGCGGGGAGCTGTTTTTT.

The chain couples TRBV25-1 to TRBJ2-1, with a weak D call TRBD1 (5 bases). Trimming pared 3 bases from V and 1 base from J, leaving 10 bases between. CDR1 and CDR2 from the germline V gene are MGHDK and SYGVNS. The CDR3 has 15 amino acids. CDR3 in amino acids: CASSDPQGSYNEQFF. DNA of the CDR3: TGTGCCAGCAGTGATCCCCAGGGATCCTACAATGAGCAGTTCTTC.

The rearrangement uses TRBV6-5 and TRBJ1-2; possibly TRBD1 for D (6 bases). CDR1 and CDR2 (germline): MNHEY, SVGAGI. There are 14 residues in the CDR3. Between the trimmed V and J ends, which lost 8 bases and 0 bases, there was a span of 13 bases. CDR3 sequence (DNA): TGTGCCAGCCATCCGACAGGAGCTAACTATGGCTACACCTTC. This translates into CASHPTGANYGYTF.

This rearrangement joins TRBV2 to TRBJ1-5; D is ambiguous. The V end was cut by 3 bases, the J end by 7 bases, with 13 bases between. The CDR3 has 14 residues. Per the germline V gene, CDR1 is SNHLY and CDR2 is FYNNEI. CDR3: CASSDLLWAQPQHF. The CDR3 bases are TGTGCCAGCAGTGATCTTCTTTGGGCGCAGCCCCAGCATTTT.

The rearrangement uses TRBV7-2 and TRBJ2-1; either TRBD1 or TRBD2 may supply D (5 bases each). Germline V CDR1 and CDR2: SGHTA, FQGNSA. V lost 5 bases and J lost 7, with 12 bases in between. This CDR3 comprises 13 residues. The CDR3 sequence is CASSGRGGNEQFF. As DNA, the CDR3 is TGTGCCAGCAGCGGCCGGGGCGGTAATGAGCAGTTCTTC.

DNA of the CDR3: TGTGCCAGCAGTGAGTGGTTACGCGGCTACACCTTC. Protein sequence: CASSEWLRGYTF. The chain employs TRBV25-1 and TRBJ1-2; no clear D gene. This CDR3 contains 12 residues. Looked up from germline, CDR1 is MGHDK and CDR2 is SYGVNS. Deletions cut 3 bases from V and 8 bases from J, with 10 bases between.

The chain's CDR3 is CASSEGGFSNEKLFF. CDR3 sequence (DNA): TGTGCCAGCAGTGAGGGGGGGTTTTCGAATGAAAAACTGTTTTTT. The chain combines TRBV2 with TRBJ1-4; a possible D gene is TRBD1 (5 bases). The CDR3 totals 15 residues. Per the germline V gene, CDR1 is SNHLY and CDR2 is FYNNEI. V was shortened by 3 bases and J by 5 bases, with 13 bases between the two germline ends.

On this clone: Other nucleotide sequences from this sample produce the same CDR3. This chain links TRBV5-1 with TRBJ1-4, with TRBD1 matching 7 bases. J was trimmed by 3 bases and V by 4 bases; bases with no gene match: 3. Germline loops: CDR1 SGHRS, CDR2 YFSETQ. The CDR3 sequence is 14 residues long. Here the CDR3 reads CASSPGGPNEKLFF. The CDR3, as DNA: TGCGCCAGCAGCCCAGGGGGGCCTAATGAAAAACTGTTTTTT.

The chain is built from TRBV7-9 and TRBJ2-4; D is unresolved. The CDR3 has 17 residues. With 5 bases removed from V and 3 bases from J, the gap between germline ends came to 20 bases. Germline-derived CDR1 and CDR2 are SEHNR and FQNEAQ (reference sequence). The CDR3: CASSPQSPTIVKNIQYF. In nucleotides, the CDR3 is TGTGCCAGCAGCCCCCAATCCCCGACAATAGTCAAAAACATTCAGTACTTC.

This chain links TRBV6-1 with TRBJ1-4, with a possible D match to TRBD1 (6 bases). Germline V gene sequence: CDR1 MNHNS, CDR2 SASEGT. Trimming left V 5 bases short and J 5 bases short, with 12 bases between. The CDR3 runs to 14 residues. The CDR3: CASSHQGTNEKLFF. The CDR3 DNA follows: TGTGCCAGCAGTCACCAGGGGACGAATGAAAAACTGTTTTTT.